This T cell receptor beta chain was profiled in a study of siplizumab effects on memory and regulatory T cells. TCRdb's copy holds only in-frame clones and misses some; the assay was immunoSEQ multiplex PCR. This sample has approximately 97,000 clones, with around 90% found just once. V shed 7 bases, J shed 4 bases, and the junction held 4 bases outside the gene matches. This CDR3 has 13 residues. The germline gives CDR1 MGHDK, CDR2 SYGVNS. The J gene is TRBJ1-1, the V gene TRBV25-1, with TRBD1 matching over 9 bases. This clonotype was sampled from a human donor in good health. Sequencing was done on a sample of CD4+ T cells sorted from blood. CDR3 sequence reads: CASTRQGVTEAFF. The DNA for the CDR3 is TGTGCCAGCACTAGACAGGGGGTCACTGAAGCTTTCTTT.